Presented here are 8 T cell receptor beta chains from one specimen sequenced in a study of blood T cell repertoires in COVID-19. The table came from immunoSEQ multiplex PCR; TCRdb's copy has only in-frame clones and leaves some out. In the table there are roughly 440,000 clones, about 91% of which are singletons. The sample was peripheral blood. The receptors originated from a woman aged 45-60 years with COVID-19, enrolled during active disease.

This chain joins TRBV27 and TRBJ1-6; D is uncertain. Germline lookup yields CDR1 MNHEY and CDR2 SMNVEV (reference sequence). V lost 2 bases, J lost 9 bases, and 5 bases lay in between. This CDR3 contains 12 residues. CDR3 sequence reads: CASSLGGSPLHF. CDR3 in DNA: TGTGCCAGCAGTTTAGGAGGTTCACCCCTCCACTTT.

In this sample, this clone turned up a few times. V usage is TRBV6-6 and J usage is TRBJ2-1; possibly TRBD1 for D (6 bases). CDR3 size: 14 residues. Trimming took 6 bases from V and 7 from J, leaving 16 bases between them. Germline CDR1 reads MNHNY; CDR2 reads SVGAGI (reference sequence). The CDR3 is CASSPGIQGNEQFF. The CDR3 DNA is TGTGCCAGCAGCCCAGGGATACAGGGAAATGAGCAGTTCTTC.

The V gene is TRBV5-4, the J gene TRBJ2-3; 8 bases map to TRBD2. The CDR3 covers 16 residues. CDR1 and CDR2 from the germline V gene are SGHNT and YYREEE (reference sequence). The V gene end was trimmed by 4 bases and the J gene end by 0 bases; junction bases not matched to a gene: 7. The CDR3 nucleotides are TGTGCCAGCAGCCCCACCGGGACTAGGAGCACAGATACGCAGTATTTT. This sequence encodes CASSPTGTRSTDTQYF.

CDR3 sequence: CASRPLGGGPSDNEQFF. CDR3 DNA sequence: TGTGCCAGCAGACCTCTCGGGGGGGGGCCCTCGGACAATGAGCAGTTCTTC. The J gene is TRBJ2-1, the V gene TRBV27; 8 nucleotides line up with TRBD2. Per the germline V gene, CDR1 is MNHEY and CDR2 is SMNVEV (reference sequence). The junction had 15 bases not matched to a gene; V was cut back by 6 bases and J by 5 bases. The CDR3 consists of 17 residues.

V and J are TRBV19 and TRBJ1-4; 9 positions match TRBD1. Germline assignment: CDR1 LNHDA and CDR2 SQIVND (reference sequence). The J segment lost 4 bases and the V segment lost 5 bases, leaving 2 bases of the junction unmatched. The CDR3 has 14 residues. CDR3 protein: CASSGTGLNEKLFF. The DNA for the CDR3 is TGTGCCAGTAGTGGGACAGGGCTTAATGAAAAACTGTTTTTT.

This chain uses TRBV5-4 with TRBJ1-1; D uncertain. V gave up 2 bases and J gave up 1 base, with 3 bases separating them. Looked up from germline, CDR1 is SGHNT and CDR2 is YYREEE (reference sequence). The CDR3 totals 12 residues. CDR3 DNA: TGTGCCAGCAGCTTTAGGAACACTGAAGCTTTCTTT. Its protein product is CASSFRNTEAFF.

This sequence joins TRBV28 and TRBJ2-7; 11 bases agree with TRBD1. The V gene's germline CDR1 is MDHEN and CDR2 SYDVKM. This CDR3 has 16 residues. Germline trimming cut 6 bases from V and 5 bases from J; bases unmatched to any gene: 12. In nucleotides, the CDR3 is TGTGCCAGCAGCCCCATTTGGACAGGGGGCGGCAACGAGCAGTACTTC. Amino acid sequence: CASSPIWTGGGNEQYF.

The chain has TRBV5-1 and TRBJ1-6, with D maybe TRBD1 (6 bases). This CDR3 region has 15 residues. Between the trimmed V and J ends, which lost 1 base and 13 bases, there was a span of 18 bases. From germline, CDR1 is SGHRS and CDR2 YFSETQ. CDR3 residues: CASSLTGSSLFPLHF. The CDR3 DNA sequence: TGCGCCAGCAGCTTGACAGGGAGCTCCCTGTTCCCCCTCCACTTT.